The 13 T cell receptor beta chains presented below share a single source sample, sequenced in a study of shared clonotypes between healthy human individuals (dated by TCRdb to 2018 to 2021). The library was built by means of the immunoSEQ multiplex PCR assay. Entries here come from immuneACCESS through TCRdb and include only in-frame sequences with V and J called. Some clones fail to appear in such tables; in the studies checked, an unresolved V gene covers under half of the shortfall, and the cause of the remainder is unknown. The sample table contains about 2 million clones; only one count was recorded for about 95% of them. Together, the top ten hold roughly 1.2% of the sample. For the CD8 naive samples, CD45RO-negative cells were positively selected for CCR7, yielding a CD45RA+CCR7+ population from which TemRA cells were excluded. The sequenced material came from naive CD8+ T cells sorted from blood. Taken with the paper, the label for cell subset or site translates to: CD45RA+CCR7+. The receptors derive from a man aged 18 to 30 in good health.

The rearrangement links TRBV2 to TRBJ2-7; no reliable D call. This CDR3 spans 15 amino acids. Trimming shortened V by 1 base and J by 0 bases, and 10 bases separated the two germline ends. Germline V gives CDR1 SNHLY, CDR2 FYNNEI. The CDR3 coding sequence is TGTGCCAGCAGTGAAGTGAGGAACCTCTCCTACGAGCAGTACTTC. Protein product: CASSEVRNLSYEQYF.

V and J are TRBV4-1 and TRBJ2-2; D is possibly TRBD2 (6 bases). The CDR3 contains 14 residues. V lost 3 bases, J lost 4 bases, and 9 bases lay in between. Germline V gene sequence: CDR1 MGHRA, CDR2 YSYEKL. CDR3 in amino acids: CASSQNSGTGELFF. In DNA, the CDR3 is TGCGCCAGCAGCCAGAATAGCGGCACCGGGGAGCTGTTTTTT.

As regards this clone: The same CDR3 also results from other DNA sequences found in this sample. The V and J genes are TRBV6-5 and TRBJ1-2, with D unresolved. The CDR3 runs 12 residues. Trimming removed 5 bases at V and 4 bases at J, with 8 bases between. Germline assignment: CDR1 MNHEY and CDR2 SVGAGI. CDR3 in DNA: TGTGCCAGCAGTCCCGGCGGCTATGGCTACACCTTC. It yields the protein CASSPGGYGYTF.

The chain couples TRBV7-9 to TRBJ2-4, with D unclear. The CDR3 sequence is 15 residues long. CDR1 is SEHNR and CDR2 is FQNEAQ in the germline V gene (reference sequence). The V and J ends lost 4 bases and 1 base respectively, with 11 bases between them. The CDR3 is CASSSPSGAKNIQYF. The DNA of the CDR3 is TGTGCCAGCAGCTCACCCTCGGGCGCCAAAAACATTCAGTACTTC.

This clone was recorded only once. The chain employs TRBV5-1 and TRBJ1-1; D is uncertain. Germline loops: CDR1 SGHRS, CDR2 YFSETQ. Trimming shortened V by 4 bases and J by 6 bases, and 19 bases separated the two germline ends. This CDR3 spans 15 amino acids. CDR3 in amino acids: CASSPGTVFSSEAFF. The CDR3 bases are TGCGCCAGCAGCCCGGGAACCGTCTTTAGCTCTGAAGCTTTCTTT. The full variable domain, its missing parts supplied by reference TRBV5-1 and TRBJ1-1, is KAGVTQTPRYLIKTRGQQVTLSCSPISGHRSVSWYQQTPGQGLQFLFEYFSETQRNKGNFPGRFSGRQFSNSRSEMNVSTLELGDSALYLCASSPGTVFSSEAFFGQGTRLTVV.

The rearrangement joins TRBV4-1 to TRBJ2-3, with no clear D. The CDR3 covers 14 residues. Per the germline V gene, CDR1 is MGHRA and CDR2 is YSYEKL. V shed 4 bases and J shed 6 bases, with 14 bases lying between them. CDR3 residues: CASSPGPIADTQYF. As DNA, the CDR3 is TGCGCCAGCAGCCCCGGACCCATTGCGGATACGCAGTATTTT.

The J gene is TRBJ1-1, the V gene TRBV7-6, with a possible D match to TRBD1 (6 bases). With 5 bases removed from V and 1 base from J, the gap between germline ends came to 20 bases. CDR3 length: 17 residues. Germline CDR1 SGHVS, CDR2 FNYEAQ. The CDR3 sequence is CASSISTGGIWNTEAFF. CDR3 nucleotide sequence: TGTGCCAGCAGCATAAGCACGGGGGGCATTTGGAACACTGAAGCTTTCTTT.

V is TRBV30 and J is TRBJ1-5; D possibly corresponds to TRBD1 (6 bases). The CDR3 is 15 residues long. Germline V gives CDR1 GTSNPN, CDR2 SVGIG (reference sequence). Trimming removed 3 bases from V and 1 base from J, with 13 bases in between. CDR3 nucleotides: TGTGCCTGGAGCTCGGGGGCCTCCAGCAATCAGCCCCAGCATTTT. Encoded protein: CAWSSGASSNQPQHF.

The gene calls are TRBV5-4 and TRBJ2-5; D perhaps matches TRBD2 (7 bases). Germline V gene lookup returns CDR1 SGHNT and CDR2 YYREEE (reference sequence). Trimming shortened V by 2 bases and J by 5 bases, and 13 bases separated the two germline ends. The CDR3 has 14 amino acids. In DNA form, the CDR3 reads TGTGCCAGCAGCTTCTGGGGGGGCCGGGAGACCCAGTACTTC. Its translation: CASSFWGGRETQYF.

This clone was detected a few times. The chain combines TRBV19 with TRBJ1-1, with D tentatively TRBD1 (6 bases). This CDR3 spans 13 amino acids. Germline CDR1 LNHDA, CDR2 SQIVND (reference sequence). V lost 5 bases and J 3 bases, leaving 10 bases between the germline ends. CDR3 residues: CASSSYRDTEAFF. In DNA, the CDR3 is TGTGCCAGTAGTTCGTACAGGGACACTGAAGCTTTCTTT.

The chain links TRBV9 to TRBJ2-3; 7 bases line up with TRBD1. This CDR3 has 14 residues. The junction had 7 bases not matched to a gene; V was cut back by 0 bases and J by 9 bases. Germline lookup yields CDR1 SGDLS and CDR2 YYNGEE. The DNA of the CDR3 is TGTGCCAGCAGCGTAGATCTGACAGGGTGGACGCAGTATTTT. Amino acids: CASSVDLTGWTQYF.

The chain links TRBV2 to TRBJ2-7, with D possibly being TRBD1 or TRBD2 (5 bases each). Germline V gives CDR1 SNHLY, CDR2 FYNNEI. V lost 8 bases to trimming and J lost 5 bases, with 22 bases between them. This CDR3 has 15 residues. The CDR3 coding sequence is TGTGCCAGCGGGTCCAACGGGGCCCGTTGGGACGAGCAGTACTTC. Translation: CASGSNGARWDEQYF.

This chain uses TRBV4-1 with TRBJ2-7, with D possibly being TRBD1 (6 bases). There are 15 residues in the CDR3. Trimming cost V 4 bases and J 0 bases, with 13 bases left between them. CDR1 is MGHRA and CDR2 is YSYEKL in the germline V gene. The CDR3 sequence is CASSLRTGSSYEQYF. The CDR3 DNA is TGCGCCAGCAGCCTCCGAACAGGGTCCTCCTACGAGCAGTACTTC.